This record concerns one TCR beta chain sequence. What it binds is not known. The record originates from a study of T cells in localized non-small cell lung cancer. General study points: The study found T cell clonality highest in uninvolved adjacent lung, above tumor. Appearances in adjacent lung were noted for a median approximately 58 of the top 100 tumor clones. Prolonged overall survival went with higher T cell density in the blood. The tumor had only one region sequenced, so heterogeneity remains possible.

This table comes from immunoSEQ multiplex PCR, and its TCRdb copy is limited to in-frame clones, with some not included. The sample lists almost 65,000 clones; roughly 90% were seen once. The CDR3 has 13 residues. V gave up 5 bases and J gave up 1 base, with 8 bases separating them. Germline-derived CDR1 and CDR2 are KGHSH and LQKENI. The source was peripheral blood, collected before any cancer treatment. This TCR came from a woman aged 35-75 years with stage I lung adenocarcinoma. J is TRBJ1-1 and V is TRBV18, with D perhaps TRBD1 (5 bases). The CDR3 spells CASSYGANTEAFF. CDR3 nucleotides: TGTGCCAGCTCATACGGGGCGAACACTGAAGCTTTCTTT. Full variable domain (rest looked up from reference TRBV18 and TRBJ1-1): NAGVMQNPRHLVRRRGQEARLRCSPMKGHSHVYWYRQLPEEGLKFMVYLQKENIIDESGMPKERFSAEFPKEGPSILRIQQVVRGDSAAYFCASSYGANTEAFFGQGTRLTVV.